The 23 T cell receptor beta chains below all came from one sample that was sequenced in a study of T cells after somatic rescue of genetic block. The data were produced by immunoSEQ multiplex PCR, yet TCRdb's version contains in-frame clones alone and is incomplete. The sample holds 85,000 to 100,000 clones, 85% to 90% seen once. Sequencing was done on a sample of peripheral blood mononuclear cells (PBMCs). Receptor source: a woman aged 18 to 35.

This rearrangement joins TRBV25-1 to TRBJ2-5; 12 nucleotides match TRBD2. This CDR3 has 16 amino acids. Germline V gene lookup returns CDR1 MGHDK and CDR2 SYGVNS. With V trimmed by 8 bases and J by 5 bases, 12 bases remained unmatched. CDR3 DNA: TGTGCCAGCGTTTCCGGGACTAGCGGGTGGGGGGAGACCCAGTACTTC. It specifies CASVSGTSGWGETQYF.

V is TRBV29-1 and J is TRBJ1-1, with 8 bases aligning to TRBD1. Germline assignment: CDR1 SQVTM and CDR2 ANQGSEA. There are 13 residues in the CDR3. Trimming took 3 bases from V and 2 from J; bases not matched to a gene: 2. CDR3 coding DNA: TGCAGCGTTGAGGACAGGGCTAACACTGAAGCTTTCTTT. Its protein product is CSVEDRANTEAFF.

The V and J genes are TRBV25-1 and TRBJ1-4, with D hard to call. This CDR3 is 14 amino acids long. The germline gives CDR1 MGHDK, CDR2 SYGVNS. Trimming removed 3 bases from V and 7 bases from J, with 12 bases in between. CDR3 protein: CASSDPPLSEKLFF. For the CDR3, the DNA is TGTGCCAGCAGTGACCCGCCGTTGAGTGAAAAACTGTTTTTT.

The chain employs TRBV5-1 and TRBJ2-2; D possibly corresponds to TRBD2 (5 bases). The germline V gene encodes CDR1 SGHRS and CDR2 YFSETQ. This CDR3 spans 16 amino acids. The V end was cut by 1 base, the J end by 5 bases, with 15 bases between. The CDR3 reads CASSLLSGLLTGELFF. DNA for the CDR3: TGCGCCAGCAGCTTGCTCTCGGGGTTATTAACCGGGGAGCTGTTTTTT.

The CDR3 DNA reads as TGCAGCGTTGAAGTGAGCTCCTACAATGAGCAGTTCTTC. This codes for CSVEVSSYNEQFF. The chain recombines TRBV29-1 with TRBJ2-1; no firm D call. The germline V and J ends were trimmed by 1 base and 0 bases, with 4 bases remaining between them. The CDR3 sequence is 13 residues long. Germline V gene lookup returns CDR1 SQVTM and CDR2 ANQGSEA.

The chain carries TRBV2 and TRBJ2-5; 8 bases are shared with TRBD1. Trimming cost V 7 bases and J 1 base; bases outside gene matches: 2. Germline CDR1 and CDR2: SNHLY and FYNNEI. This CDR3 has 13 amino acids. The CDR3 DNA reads TGTGCCAGCACGGGACAGGCCCAAGAGACCCAGTACTTC. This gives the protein CASTGQAQETQYF.

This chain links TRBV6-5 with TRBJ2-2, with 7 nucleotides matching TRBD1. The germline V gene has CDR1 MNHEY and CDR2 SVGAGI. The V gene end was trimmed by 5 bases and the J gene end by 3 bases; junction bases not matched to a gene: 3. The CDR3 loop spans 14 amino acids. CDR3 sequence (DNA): TGTGCCAGCAGTAGAGACAGGGACACCGGGGAGCTGTTTTTT. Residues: CASSRDRDTGELFF.

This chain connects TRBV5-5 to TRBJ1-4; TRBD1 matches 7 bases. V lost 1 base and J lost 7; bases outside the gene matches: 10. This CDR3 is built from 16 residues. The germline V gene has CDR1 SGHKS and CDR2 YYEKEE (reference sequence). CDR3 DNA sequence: TGTGCCAGCAGCTTGACAACAGGGGTGGGGGGTGAAAAACTGTTTTTT. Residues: CASSLTTGVGGEKLFF.

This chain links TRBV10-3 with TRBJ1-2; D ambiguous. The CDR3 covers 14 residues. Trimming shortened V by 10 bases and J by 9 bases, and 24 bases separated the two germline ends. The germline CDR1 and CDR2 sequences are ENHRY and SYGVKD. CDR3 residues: CATNTASGEPRYTF. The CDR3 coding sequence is TGTGCCACCAATACAGCATCTGGAGAGCCCCGCTACACCTTC.

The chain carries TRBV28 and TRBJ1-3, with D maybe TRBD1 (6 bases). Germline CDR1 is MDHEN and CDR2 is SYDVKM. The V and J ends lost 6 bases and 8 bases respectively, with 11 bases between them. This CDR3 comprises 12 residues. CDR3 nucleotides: TGTGCCAGCAGGCGAGGGGGAGACACCATATATTTT. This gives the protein CASRRGGDTIYF.

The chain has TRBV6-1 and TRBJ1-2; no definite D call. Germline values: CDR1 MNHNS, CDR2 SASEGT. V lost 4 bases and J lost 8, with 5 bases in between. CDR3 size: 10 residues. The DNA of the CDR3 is TGTGCCAGCAGTGTGTGGGGCTACACCTTC. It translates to CASSVWGYTF.

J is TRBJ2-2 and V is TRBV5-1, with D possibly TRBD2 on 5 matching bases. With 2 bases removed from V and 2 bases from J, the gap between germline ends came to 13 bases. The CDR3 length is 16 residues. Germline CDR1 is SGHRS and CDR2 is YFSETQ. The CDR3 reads CASSLGVAPNTGELFF. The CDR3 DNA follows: TGCGCCAGCAGCTTAGGCGTAGCGCCCAACACCGGGGAGCTGTTTTTT.

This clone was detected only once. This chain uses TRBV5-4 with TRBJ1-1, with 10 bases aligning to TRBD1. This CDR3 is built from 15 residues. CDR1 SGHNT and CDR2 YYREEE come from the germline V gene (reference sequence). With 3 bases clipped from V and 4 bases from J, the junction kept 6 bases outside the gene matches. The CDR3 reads CASSWAGQGPTEAFF. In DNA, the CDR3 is TGTGCCAGCAGCTGGGCGGGACAGGGGCCCACTGAAGCTTTCTTT.

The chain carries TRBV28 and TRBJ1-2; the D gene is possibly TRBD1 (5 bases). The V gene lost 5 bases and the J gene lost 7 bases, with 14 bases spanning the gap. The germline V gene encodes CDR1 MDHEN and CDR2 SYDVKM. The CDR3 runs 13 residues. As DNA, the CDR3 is TGTGCCAGCAGTCCGGACAATTGGGTTGGCTACACCTTC. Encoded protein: CASSPDNWVGYTF.

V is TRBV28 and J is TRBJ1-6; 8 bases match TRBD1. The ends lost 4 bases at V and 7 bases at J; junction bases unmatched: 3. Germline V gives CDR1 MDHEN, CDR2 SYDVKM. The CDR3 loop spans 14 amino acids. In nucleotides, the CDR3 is TGTGCCAGCAGTTCCGGACAGGGCAATTCACCCCTCCACTTT. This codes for CASSSGQGNSPLHF.

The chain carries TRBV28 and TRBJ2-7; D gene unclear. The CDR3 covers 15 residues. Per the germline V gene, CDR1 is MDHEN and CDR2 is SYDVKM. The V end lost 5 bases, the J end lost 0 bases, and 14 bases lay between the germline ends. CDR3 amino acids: CASSVPGLSSYEQYF. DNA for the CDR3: TGTGCCAGCAGTGTTCCGGGTCTCAGCTCCTACGAGCAGTACTTC.

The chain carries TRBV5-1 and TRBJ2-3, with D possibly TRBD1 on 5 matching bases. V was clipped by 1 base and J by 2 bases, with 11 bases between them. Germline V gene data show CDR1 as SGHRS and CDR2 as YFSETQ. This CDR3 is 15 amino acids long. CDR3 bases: TGCGCCAGCAGCTTGTTCTCAGGGAACACAGATACGCAGTATTTT. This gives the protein CASSLFSGNTDTQYF.

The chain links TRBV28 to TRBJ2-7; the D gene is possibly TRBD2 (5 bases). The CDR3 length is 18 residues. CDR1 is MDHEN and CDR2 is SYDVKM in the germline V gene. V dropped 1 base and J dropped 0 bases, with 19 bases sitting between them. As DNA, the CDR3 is TGTGCCAGCAGTTTATTTTTAGGTAGCGTCCAGACCTCCTACGAGCAGTACTTC. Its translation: CASSLFLGSVQTSYEQYF. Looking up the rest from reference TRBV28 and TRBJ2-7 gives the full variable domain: DVKVTQSSRYLVKRTGEKVFLECVQDMDHENMFWYRQDPGLGLRLIYFSYDVKMKEKGDIPEGYSVSREKKERFSLILESASTNQTSMYLCASSLFLGSVQTSYEQYFGPGTRLTVT.

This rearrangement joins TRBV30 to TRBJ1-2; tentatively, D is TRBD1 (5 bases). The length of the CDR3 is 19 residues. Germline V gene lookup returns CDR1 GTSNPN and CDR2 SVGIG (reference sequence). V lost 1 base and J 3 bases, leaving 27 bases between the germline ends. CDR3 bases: TGTGCCTGGAGTGAAAAGGACAAACGGCTCACGACCGGCGACTATGGCTACACCTTC. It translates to CAWSEKDKRLTTGDYGYTF. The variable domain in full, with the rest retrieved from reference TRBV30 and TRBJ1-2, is SQTIHQWPATLVQPVGSPLSLECTVEGTSNPNLYWYRQAAGRGLQLLFYSVGIGQISSEVPQNLSASRPQDRQFILSSKKLLLSDSGFYLCAWSEKDKRLTTGDYGYTFGSGTRLTVV.

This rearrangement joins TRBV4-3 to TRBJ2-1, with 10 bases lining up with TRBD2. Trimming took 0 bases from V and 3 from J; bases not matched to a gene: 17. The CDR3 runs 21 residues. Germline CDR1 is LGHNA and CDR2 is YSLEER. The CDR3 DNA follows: TGCGCCAGCAGCCAAGAGAGGGCGCTACTAGCGGGACGCAATGGCTACAATGAGCAGTTCTTC. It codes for CASSQERALLAGRNGYNEQFF.

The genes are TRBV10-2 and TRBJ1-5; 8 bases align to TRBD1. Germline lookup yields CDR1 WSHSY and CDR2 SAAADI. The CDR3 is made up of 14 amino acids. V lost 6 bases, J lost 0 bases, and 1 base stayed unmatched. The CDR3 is CASRTGDSNQPQHF. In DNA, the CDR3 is TGCGCCAGCAGGACAGGGGATAGCAATCAGCCCCAGCATTTT.

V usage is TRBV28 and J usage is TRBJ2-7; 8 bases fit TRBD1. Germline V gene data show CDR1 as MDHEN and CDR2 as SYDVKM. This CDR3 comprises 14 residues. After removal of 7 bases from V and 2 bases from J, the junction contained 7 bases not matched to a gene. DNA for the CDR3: TGTGCCAGCAATATGGACAGGGACCCCTACGAGCAGTACTTC. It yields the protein CASNMDRDPYEQYF.

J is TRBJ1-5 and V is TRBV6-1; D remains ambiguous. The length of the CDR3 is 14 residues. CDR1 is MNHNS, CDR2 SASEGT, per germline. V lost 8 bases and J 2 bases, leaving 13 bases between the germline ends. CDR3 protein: CASGYSEGNQPQHF. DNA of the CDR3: TGTGCCAGCGGATACTCGGAGGGCAATCAGCCCCAGCATTTT.